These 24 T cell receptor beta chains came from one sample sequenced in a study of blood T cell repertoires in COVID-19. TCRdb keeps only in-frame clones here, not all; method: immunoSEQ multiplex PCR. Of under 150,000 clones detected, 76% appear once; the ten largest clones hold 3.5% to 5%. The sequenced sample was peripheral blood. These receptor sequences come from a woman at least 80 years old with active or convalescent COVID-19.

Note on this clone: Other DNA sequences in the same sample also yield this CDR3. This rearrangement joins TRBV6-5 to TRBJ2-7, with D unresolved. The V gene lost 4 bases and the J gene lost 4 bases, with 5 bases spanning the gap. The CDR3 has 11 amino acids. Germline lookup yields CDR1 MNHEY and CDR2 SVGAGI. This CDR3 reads CASSSLYEQYF. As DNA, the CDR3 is TGTGCCAGCAGTTCCCTTTACGAGCAGTACTTC.

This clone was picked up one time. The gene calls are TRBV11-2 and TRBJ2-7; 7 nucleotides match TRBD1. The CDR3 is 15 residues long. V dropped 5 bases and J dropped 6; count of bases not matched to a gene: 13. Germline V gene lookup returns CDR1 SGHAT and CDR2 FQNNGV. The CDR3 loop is CASSLLGQSRAEQYF. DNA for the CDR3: TGTGCCAGCAGCCTCCTGGGACAGTCGAGGGCCGAGCAGTACTTC.

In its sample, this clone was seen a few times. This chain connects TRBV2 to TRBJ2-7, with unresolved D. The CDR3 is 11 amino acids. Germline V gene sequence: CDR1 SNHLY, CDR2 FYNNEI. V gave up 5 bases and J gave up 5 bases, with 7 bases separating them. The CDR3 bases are TGTGCCAGCAGTCTCGCGAACGAGCAGTACTTC. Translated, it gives CASSLANEQYF.

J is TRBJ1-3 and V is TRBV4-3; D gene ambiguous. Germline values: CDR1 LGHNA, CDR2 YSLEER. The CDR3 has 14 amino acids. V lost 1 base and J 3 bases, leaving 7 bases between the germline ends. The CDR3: CASSQVKSGNTIYF. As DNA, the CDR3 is TGCGCCAGCAGCCAAGTGAAGAGTGGAAACACCATATATTTT.

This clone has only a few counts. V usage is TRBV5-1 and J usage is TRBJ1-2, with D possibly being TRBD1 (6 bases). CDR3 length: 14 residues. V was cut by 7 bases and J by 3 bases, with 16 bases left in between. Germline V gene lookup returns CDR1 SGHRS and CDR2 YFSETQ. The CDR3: CASRGGGADYGYTF. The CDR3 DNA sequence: TGCGCCAGCCGCGGGGGGGGCGCAGACTATGGCTACACCTTC.

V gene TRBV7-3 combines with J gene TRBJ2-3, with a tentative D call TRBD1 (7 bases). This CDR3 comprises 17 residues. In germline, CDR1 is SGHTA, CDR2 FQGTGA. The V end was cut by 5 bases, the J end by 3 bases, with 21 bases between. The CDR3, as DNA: TGTGCCAGCAGCAACTCGCAGGGGGTCGGGGGTACAGATACGCAGTATTTT. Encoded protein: CASSNSQGVGGTDTQYF.

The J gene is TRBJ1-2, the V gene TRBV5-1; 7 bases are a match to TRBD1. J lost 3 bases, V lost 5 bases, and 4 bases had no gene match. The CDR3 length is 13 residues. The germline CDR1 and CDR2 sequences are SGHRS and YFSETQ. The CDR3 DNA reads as TGCGCCAGCAGTAAAACAGGGGACTATGGCTACACCTTC. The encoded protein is CASSKTGDYGYTF.

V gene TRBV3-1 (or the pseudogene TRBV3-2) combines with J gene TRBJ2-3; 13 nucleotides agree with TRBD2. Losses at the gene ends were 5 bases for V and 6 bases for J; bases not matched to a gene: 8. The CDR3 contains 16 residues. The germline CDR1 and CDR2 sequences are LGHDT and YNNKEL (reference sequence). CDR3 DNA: TGTGCCAGCAGCGACCGACTAGCGGGGGGATCGGATACGCAGTATTTT. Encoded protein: CASSDRLAGGSDTQYF.

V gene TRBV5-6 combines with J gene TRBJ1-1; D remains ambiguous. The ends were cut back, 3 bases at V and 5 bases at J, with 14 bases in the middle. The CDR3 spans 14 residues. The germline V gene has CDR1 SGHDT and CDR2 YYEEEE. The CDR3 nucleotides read TGTGCCAGCAGCTCACAGATAAGGAGGACTGAAGCTTTCTTT. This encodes CASSSQIRRTEAFF.

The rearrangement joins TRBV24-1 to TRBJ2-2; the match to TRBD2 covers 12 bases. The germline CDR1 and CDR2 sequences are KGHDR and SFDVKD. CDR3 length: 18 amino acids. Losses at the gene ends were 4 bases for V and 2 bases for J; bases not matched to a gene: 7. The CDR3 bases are TGTGCCACCAGTGAGAACTCTAGCGGGGGGGTCAACACCGGGGAGCTGTTTTTT. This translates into CATSENSSGGVNTGELFF.

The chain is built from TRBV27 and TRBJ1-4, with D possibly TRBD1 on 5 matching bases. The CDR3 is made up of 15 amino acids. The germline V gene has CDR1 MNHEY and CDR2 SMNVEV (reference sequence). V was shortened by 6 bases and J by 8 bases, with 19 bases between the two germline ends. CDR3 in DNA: TGTGCCAGCAGCACACTCGGGACTCGGAGGGAAAAACTGTTTTTT. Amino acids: CASSTLGTRREKLFF. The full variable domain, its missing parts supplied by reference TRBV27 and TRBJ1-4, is EAQVTQNPRYLITVTGKKLTVTCSQNMNHEYMSWYRQDPGLGLRQIYYSMNVEVTDKGDVPEGYKVSRKEKRNFPLILESPSPNQTSLYFCASSTLGTRREKLFFGSGTQLSVL.

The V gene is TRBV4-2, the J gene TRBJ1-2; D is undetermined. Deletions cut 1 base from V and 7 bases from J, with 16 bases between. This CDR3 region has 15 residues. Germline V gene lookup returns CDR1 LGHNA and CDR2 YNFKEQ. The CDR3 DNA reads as TGTGCCAGCAGCCAAGCCAATCTGATCGAGGGTGGCTACACCTTC. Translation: CASSQANLIEGGYTF.

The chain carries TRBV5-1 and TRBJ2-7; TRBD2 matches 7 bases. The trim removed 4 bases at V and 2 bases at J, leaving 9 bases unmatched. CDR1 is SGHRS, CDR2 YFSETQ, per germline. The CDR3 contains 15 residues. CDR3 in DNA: TGCGCCAGCAGCCCCAGTGGGGGGGTGGCCTACGAGCAGTACTTC. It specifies CASSPSGGVAYEQYF. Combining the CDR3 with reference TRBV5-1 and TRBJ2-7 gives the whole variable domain KAGVTQTPRYLIKTRGQQVTLSCSPISGHRSVSWYQQTPGQGLQFLFEYFSETQRNKGNFPGRFSGRQFSNSRSEMNVSTLELGDSALYLCASSPSGGVAYEQYFGPGTRLTVT.

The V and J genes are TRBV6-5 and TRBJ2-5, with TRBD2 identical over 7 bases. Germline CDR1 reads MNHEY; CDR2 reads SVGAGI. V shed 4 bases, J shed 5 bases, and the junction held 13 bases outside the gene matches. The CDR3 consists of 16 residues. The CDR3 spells CASSFRAGRLEETQYF. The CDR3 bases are TGTGCCAGCAGTTTTAGAGCGGGGCGCCTTGAGGAGACCCAGTACTTC.

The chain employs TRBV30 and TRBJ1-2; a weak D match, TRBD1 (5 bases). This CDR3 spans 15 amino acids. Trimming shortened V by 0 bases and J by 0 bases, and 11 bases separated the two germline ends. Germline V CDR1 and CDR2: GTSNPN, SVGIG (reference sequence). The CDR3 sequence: CAWSVGGIANYGYTF. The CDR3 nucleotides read TGTGCCTGGAGTGTCGGGGGGATAGCTAACTATGGCTACACCTTC.

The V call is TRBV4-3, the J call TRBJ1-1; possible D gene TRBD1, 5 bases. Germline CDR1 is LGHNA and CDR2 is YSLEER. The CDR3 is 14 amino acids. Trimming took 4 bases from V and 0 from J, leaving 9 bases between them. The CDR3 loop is CASSPQGMNTEAFF. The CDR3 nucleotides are TGCGCCAGCAGCCCGCAGGGAATGAACACTGAAGCTTTCTTT.

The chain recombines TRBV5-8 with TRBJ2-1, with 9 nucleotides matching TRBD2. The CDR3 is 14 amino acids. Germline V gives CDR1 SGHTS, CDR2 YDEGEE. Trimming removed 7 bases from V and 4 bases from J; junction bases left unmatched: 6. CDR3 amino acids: CASVAGENYNEQFF. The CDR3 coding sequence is TGTGCCAGCGTAGCGGGAGAGAATTACAATGAGCAGTTCTTC.

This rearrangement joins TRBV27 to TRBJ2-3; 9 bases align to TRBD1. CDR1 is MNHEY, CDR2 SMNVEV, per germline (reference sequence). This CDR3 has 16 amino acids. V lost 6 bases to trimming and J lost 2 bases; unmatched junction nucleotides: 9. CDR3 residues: CASRPSYRGHTDTQYF. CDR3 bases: TGTGCCAGCAGGCCCAGCTACAGGGGGCACACAGATACGCAGTATTTT.

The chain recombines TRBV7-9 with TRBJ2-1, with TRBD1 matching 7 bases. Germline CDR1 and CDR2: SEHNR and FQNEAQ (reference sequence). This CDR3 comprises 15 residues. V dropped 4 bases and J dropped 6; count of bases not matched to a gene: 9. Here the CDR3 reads CASSSTGQNFNEQFF. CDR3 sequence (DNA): TGTGCCAGCAGCTCAACGGGACAGAATTTCAATGAGCAGTTCTTC.

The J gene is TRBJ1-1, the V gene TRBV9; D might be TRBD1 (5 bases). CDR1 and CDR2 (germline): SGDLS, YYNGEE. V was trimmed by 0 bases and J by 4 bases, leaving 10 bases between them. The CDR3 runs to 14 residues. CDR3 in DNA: TGTGCCAGCAGCGTAGCTGCCCAGGGCACTGAAGCTTTCTTT. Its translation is CASSVAAQGTEAFF.

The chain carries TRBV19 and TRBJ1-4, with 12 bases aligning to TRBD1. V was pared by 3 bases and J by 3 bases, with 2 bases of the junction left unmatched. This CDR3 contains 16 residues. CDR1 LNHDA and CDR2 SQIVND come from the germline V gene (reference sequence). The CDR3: CASSMGQGASNEKLFF. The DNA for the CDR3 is TGTGCCAGTAGTATGGGACAGGGGGCGTCTAATGAAAAACTGTTTTTT.

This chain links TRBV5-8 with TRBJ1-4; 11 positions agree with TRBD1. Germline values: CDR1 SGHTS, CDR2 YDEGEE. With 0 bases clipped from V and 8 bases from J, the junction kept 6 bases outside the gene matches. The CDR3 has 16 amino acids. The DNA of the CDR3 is TGTGCCAGCAGCTTGGGCGGACAGGGGGCTAGGGAAAAACTGTTTTTT. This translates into CASSLGGQGAREKLFF.

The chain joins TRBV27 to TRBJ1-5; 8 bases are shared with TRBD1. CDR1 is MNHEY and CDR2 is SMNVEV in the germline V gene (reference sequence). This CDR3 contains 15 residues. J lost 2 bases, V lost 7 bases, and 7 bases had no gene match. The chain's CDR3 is CASTGTGVGNQPQHF. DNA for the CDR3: TGTGCCAGCACGGGGACAGGTGTGGGCAATCAGCCCCAGCATTTT.

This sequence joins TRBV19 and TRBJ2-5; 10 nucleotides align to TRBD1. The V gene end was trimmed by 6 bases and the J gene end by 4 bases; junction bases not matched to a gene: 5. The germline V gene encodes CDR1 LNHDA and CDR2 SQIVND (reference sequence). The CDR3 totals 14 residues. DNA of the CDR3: TGTGCCAGTAGCCGACAGGGGGCCGGAGAGACCCAGTACTTC. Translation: CASSRQGAGETQYF.